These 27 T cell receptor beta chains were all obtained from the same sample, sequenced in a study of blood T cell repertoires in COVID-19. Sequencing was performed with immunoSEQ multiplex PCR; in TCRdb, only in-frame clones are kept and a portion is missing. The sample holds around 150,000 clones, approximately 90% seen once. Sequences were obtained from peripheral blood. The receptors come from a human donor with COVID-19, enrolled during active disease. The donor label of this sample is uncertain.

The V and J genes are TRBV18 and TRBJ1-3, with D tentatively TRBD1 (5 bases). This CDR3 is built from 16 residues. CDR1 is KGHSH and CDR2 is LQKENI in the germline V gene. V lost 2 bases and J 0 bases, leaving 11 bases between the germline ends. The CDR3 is CASSPDGQPSGNTIYF. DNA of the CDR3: TGTGCCAGCTCACCAGACGGACAACCCTCTGGAAACACCATATATTTT.

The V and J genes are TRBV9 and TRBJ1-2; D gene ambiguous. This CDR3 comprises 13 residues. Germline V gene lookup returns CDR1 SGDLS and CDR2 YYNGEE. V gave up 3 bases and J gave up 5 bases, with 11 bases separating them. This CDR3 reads CASSAFGGYGYTF. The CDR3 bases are TGTGCCAGCAGCGCTTTTGGCGGGTATGGCTACACCTTC.

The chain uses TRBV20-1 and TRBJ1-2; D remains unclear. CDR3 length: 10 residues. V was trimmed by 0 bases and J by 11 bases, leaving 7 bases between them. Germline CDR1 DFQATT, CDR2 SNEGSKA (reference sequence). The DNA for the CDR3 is TGCAGTGCTAGAGATCGGAGTTACACCTTC. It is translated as CSARDRSYTF.

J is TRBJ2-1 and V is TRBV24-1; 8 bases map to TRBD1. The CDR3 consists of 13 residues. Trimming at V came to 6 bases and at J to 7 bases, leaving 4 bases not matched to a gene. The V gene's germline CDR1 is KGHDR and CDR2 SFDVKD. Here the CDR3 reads CATSQGAMNEQFF. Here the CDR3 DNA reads TGTGCCACCAGTCAGGGGGCCATGAATGAGCAGTTCTTC.

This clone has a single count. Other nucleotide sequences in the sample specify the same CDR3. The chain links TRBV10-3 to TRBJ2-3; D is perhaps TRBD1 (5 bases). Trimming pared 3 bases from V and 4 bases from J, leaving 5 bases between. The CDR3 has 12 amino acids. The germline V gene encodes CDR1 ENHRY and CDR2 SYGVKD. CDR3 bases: TGTGCCATCAGTGAACAGGCAGATACGCAGTATTTT. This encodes CAISEQADTQYF.

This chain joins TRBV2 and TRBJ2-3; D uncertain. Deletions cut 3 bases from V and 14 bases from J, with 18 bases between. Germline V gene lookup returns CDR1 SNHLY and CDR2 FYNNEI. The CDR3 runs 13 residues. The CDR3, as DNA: TGTGCCAGCAGTGATACTATCTTCAGCCAGTGGTATTTT. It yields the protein CASSDTIFSQWYF.

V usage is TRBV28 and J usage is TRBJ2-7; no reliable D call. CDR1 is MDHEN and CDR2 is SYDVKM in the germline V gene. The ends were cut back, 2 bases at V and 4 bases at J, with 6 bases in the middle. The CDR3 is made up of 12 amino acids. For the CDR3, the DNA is TGTGCCAGCAGTTTAAGAGAGTACGAGCAGTACTTC. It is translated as CASSLREYEQYF.

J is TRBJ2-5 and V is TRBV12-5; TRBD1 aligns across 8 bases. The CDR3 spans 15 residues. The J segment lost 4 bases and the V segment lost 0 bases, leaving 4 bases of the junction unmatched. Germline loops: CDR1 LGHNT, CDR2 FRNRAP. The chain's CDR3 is CASGLVQGGPETQYF. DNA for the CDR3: TGTGCTAGTGGTTTGGTACAGGGGGGCCCAGAGACCCAGTACTTC. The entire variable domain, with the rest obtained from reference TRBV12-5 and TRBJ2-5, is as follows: DARVTQTPRHKVTEMGQEVTMRCQPILGHNTVFWYRQTMMQGLELLAYFRNRAPLDDSGMPKDRFSAEMPDATLATLKIQPSEPRDSAVYFCASGLVQGGPETQYFGPGTRLLVL.

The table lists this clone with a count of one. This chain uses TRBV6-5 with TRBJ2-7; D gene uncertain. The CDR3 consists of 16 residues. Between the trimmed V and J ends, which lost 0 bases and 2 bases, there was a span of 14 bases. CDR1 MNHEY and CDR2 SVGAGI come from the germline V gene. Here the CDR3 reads CASSYSSAVGAYEQYF. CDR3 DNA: TGTGCCAGCAGTTACTCGAGTGCGGTCGGAGCCTACGAGCAGTACTTC.

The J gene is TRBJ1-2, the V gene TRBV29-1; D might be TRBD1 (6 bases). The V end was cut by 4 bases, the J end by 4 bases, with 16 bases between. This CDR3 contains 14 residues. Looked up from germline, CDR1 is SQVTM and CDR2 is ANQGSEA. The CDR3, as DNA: TGCAGCGTTGTGTCAGGGGCAAGTTCCTATGGCTACACCTTC. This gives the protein CSVVSGASSYGYTF.

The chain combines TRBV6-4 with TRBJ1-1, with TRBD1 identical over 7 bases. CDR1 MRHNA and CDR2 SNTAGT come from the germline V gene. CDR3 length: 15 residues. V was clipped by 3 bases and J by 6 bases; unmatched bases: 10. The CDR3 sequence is CASSEIAGTEAEAFF. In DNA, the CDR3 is TGTGCCAGCAGTGAAATAGCAGGGACAGAGGCTGAAGCTTTCTTT.

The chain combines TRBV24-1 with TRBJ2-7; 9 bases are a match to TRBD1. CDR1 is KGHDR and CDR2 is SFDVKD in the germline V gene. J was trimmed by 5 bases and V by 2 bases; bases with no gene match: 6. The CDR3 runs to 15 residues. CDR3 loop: CATSDSGTGHDEQYF. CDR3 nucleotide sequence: TGTGCCACCAGTGATTCCGGGACAGGGCACGACGAGCAGTACTTC.

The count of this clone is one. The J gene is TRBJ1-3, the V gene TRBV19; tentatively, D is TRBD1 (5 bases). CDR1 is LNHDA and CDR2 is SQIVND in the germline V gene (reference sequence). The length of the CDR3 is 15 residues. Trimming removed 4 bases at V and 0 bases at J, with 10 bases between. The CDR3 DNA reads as TGTGCCAGTAGTAACACAGGCGGCTCTGGAAACACCATATATTTT. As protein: CASSNTGGSGNTIYF.

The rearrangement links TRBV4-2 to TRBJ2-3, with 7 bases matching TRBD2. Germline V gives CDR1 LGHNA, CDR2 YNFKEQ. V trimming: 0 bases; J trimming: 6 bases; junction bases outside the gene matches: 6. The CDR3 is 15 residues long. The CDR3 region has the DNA TGTGCCAGCAGCCAAGATGCGGGAGAAGGTGATACGCAGTATTTT. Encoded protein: CASSQDAGEGDTQYF.

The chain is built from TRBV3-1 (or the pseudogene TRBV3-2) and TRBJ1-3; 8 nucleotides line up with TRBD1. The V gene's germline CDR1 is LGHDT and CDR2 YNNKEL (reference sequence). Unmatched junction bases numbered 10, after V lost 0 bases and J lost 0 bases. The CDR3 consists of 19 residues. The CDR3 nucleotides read TGTGCCAGCAGCCAAGATGGCAGGGGGCAGGAATTCTCTGGAAACACCATATATTTT. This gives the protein CASSQDGRGQEFSGNTIYF.

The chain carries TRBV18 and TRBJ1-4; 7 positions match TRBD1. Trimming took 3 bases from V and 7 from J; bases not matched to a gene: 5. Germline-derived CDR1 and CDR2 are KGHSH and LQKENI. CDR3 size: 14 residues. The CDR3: CASSPGQEAEKLFF. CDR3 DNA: TGTGCCAGCTCACCCGGACAGGAGGCTGAAAAACTGTTTTTT.

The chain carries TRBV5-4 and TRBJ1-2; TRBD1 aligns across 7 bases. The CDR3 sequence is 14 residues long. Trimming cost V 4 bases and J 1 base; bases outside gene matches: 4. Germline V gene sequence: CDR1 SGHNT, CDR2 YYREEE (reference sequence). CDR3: CASSPGQVNYGYTF. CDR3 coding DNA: TGTGCCAGCAGCCCCGGACAGGTTAACTATGGCTACACCTTC. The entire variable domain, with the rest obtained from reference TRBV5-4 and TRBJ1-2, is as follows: ETGVTQSPTHLIKTRGQQVTLRCSSQSGHNTVSWYQQALGQGPQFIFQYYREEENGRGNFPPRFSGLQFPNYSSELNVNALELDDSALYLCASSPGQVNYGYTFGSGTRLTVV.

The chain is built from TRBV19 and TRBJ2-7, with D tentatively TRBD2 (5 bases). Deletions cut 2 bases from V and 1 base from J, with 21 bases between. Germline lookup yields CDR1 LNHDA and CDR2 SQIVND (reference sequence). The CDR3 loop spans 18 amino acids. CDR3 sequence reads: CASSISVGGRGLSYEQYF. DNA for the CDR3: TGTGCCAGTAGTATAAGTGTGGGCGGGCGAGGCCTATCCTACGAGCAGTACTTC.

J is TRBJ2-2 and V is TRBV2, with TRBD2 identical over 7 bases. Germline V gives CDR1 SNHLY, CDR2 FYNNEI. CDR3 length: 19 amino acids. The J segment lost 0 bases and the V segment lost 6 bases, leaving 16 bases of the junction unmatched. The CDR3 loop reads CASRVRVRLAASNTGELFF. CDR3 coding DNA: TGTGCCAGCAGGGTCAGGGTGAGGCTAGCGGCTTCGAACACCGGGGAGCTGTTTTTT.

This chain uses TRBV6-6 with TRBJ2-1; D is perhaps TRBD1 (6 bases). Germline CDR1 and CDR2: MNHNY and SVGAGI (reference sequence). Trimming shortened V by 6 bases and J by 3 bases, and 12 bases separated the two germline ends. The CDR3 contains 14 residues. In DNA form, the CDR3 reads TGTGCCAGCAGCGTAGGGGGACACTACAATGAGCAGTTCTTC. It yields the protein CASSVGGHYNEQFF.

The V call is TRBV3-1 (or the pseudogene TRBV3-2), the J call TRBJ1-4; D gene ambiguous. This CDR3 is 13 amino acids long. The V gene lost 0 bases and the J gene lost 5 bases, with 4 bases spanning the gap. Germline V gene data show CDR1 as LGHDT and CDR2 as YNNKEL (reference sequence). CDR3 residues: CASSQDLNEKLFF. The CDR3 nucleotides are TGTGCCAGCAGCCAAGATCTAAATGAAAAACTGTTTTTT.

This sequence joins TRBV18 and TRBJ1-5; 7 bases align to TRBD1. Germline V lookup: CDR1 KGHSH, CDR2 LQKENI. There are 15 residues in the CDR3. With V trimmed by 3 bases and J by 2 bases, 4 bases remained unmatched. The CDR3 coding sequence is TGTGCCAGCTCACCCGGGACAGTCGGCAATCAGCCCCAGCATTTT. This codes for CASSPGTVGNQPQHF.

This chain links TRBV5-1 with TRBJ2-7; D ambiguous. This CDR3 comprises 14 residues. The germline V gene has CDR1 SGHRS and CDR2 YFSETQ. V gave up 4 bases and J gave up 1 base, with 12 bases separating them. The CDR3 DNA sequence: TGCGCCAGCAGCCCTGGGCAGCAGTCCTACGAGCAGTACTTC. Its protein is CASSPGQQSYEQYF. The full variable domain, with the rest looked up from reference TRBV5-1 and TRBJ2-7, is KAGVTQTPRYLIKTRGQQVTLSCSPISGHRSVSWYQQTPGQGLQFLFEYFSETQRNKGNFPGRFSGRQFSNSRSEMNVSTLELGDSALYLCASSPGQQSYEQYFGPGTRLTVT.

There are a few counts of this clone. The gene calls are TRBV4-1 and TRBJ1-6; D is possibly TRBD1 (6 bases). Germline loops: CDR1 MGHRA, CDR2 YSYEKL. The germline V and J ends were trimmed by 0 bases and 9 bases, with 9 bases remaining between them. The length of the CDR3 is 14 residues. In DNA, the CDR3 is TGCGCCAGCAGCCAAGAACAGGGATCTTCACCCCTCCACTTT. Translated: CASSQEQGSSPLHF.

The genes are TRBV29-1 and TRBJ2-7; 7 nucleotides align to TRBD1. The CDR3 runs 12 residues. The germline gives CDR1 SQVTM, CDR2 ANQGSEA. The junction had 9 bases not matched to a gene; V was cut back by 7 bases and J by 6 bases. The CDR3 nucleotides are TGCAGCGCAACGACAGGGTCTGGCGAGCAGTACTTC. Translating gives CSATTGSGEQYF.

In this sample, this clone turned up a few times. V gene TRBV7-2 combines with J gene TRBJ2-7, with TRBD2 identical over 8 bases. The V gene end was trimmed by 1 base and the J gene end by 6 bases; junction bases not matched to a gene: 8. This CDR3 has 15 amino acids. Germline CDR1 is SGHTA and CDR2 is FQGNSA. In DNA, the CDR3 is TGTGCCAGCAGCTTAGTGTTTGCGGGGGGAAGCGAGCAGTACTTC. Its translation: CASSLVFAGGSEQYF. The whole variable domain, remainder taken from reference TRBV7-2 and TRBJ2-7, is GAGVSQSPSNKVTEKGKDVELRCDPISGHTALYWYRQSLGQGLEFLIYFQGNSAPDKSGLPSDRFSAERTGGSVSTLTIQRTQQEDSAVYLCASSLVFAGGSEQYFGPGTRLTVT.

The CDR3 DNA reads as TGTGCCAGCAGCTTAGCGGGACTTCAAGAGACCCAGTACTTC. It specifies CASSLAGLQETQYF. The chain recombines TRBV11-2 with TRBJ2-5, with a tentative D call TRBD2 (6 bases). Trimming took 1 base from V and 2 from J, leaving 8 bases between them. The length of the CDR3 is 14 residues. Germline V gene data show CDR1 as SGHAT and CDR2 as FQNNGV.